This TCR beta chain was captured in a study of early T cells in non-severe SARS-CoV-2 infection. Across the whole study: Chains from this unsorted whole-blood bulk RNA could not be paired.

This clonotype was observed a handful of times. Unique molecular identifiers (one per individual cDNA molecule) were attached. TCRdb re-called the 5' RACE reads through MiXCR, storing one row per CDR3 protein. The sample consists of about 50,000 distinct CDR3 sequences, around 10% of them appearing once. Germline V CDR1 and CDR2: LGHDT, YNNKEL (reference sequence). The CDR3 is made up of 16 amino acids. Losses at the gene ends were 3 bases for V and 1 base for J; bases not matched to a gene: 4. V is TRBV3-1 and J is TRBJ2-1; 9 bases align to TRBD2. This clonotype was obtained from an adult who was a healthcare worker with PCR-confirmed SARS-CoV-2 infection or an uninfected control (not recorded which). Sequenced input: whole blood. CDR3 sequence reads: CASSHQREVSYNEQFF. The CDR3 coding sequence is TGTGCCAGCAGCCATCAGCGGGAGGTGTCCTACAATGAGCAGTTCTTC.